This is a list of T cell receptor beta chains from one sample in a study of blood T cell repertoires in COVID-19. TCRdb keeps only in-frame clones here, not all; method: immunoSEQ multiplex PCR. Among 300,000 to 350,000 clones listed, 75% to 95% were seen once. Sequenced: peripheral blood. These receptors were obtained from a woman aged 30 to 39 with COVID-19, enrolled during active disease. The CDR3 runs from the conserved cysteine through the conserved F or W.

CDR3: CASSGQGASSYNEQFF
J: TRBJ2-1
V: TRBV7-9

CDR3: CASSRGQGGSEQYF
J: TRBJ2-7
V: TRBV3-1/TRBV3-2

CDR3: CASSKVDRGADTQYF
J: TRBJ2-3
V: TRBV21-1

CDR3: CASRPGLAGVMETQYF
J: TRBJ2-5
V: TRBV27

CDR3: CASSNTGLNIYEQYF
J: TRBJ2-7
V: TRBV7-9

CDR3: CASSERGNRLVYGYTF
J: TRBJ1-2
V: TRBV6-1

CDR3: CASSSVSSDRPEAFF
J: TRBJ1-1
V: TRBV25-1

CDR3: CASSFGTNSYNEQFF
J: TRBJ2-1
V: TRBV27

CDR3: CASSFYTGGETQYF
J: TRBJ2-5
V: TRBV7-9

CDR3: CASSLIEAGEYEQYF
J: TRBJ2-7
V: TRBV5-1

CDR3: CASSPDRGHTGELFF
J: TRBJ2-2
V: TRBV2

CDR3: CASSLWDSSNTGELFF
J: TRBJ2-2
V: TRBV7-9

CDR3: CASSAGGDEEQYF
J: TRBJ2-7
V: TRBV28

CDR3: CASSLSRNGGAFF
J: TRBJ1-1
V: TRBV28

CDR3: CASSLGRSFLNNEQFF
J: TRBJ2-1
V: TRBV27

CDR3: CASSLDVEGKLFF
J: TRBJ1-4
V: TRBV28

CDR3: CASTGTSGGTDTQYF
J: TRBJ2-3
V: TRBV2

CDR3: CASSLGGGLNEKLFF
J: TRBJ1-4
V: TRBV7-6

CDR3: CASSTRTGDEQFF
J: TRBJ2-1
V: TRBV4-3

CDR3: CASSLVRAEAFF
J: TRBJ1-1
V: TRBV7-3

CDR3: CASSQGQSTGELFF
J: TRBJ2-2
V: TRBV3-1/TRBV3-2

CDR3: CSVSAGVGAGAYEQYF
J: TRBJ2-7
V: TRBV29-1

CDR3: CASSYSAANYGYTF
J: TRBJ1-2
V: TRBV6-5

CDR3: CASSINGNTEAFF
J: TRBJ1-1
V: TRBV19

CDR3: CASSAALDYEQYF
J: TRBJ2-7
V: TRBV11-2

CDR3: CASSPAGGPSRNYGYTF
J: TRBJ1-2
V: TRBV7-2

CDR3: CASRQDGSLGTQYF
J: TRBJ2-5
V: TRBV5-1

CDR3: CASSWTSRGQETQYF
J: TRBJ2-5
V: TRBV3-1/TRBV3-2

CDR3: CASSVLTSGSLKSEQFF
J: TRBJ2-1
V: TRBV7-3

CDR3: CASSSTDSHPNNEQFF
J: TRBJ2-1
V: TRBV7-9

CDR3: CASSQWTGADSPLHF
J: TRBJ1-6
V: TRBV4-1

CDR3: CASSTPYTDTQYF
J: TRBJ2-3
V: TRBV28

CDR3: CASSQAQRSGKYNEQFF
J: TRBJ2-1
V: TRBV4-1

CDR3: CASSASGRTDTQYF
J: TRBJ2-3
V: TRBV19

CDR3: CASIMGGDQPQHF
J: TRBJ1-5
V: TRBV28

CDR3: CASSPRTGWNTEAFF
J: TRBJ1-1
V: TRBV28

CDR3: CASRTGGRNTEAFF
J: TRBJ1-1
V: TRBV6-5

CDR3: CASSLTGGMGQYF
J: TRBJ2-5
V: TRBV5-1

CDR3: CASSLAEISSGANVLTF
J: TRBJ2-6
V: TRBV6-6

CDR3: CASRHGHLNTEAFF
J: TRBJ1-1
V: TRBV28

CDR3: CASSFQNLYGYTF
J: TRBJ1-2
V: TRBV5-6

CDR3: CASRFSGIRNEQYF
J: TRBJ2-7
V: TRBV6-5

CDR3: CASIPTGKSSYNEQFF
J: TRBJ2-1
V: TRBV27

CDR3: CASSIPGGGSGQPQHF
J: TRBJ1-5
V: TRBV19

CDR3: CASSPLGLNEKLFF
J: TRBJ1-4
V: TRBV3-1/TRBV3-2

CDR3: CAWSVSQGNQPQHF
J: TRBJ1-5
V: TRBV30